These 28 T cell receptor beta chains were all obtained from the same sample, sequenced in a study of draining lymph node invasion in breast cancer. Memory conventional CD4 T cells were sorted as CD4+ CD45RA- CD25- cells. MiXCR, run by TCRdb on the bulk RNA-seq reads, gives a single entry per CDR3 protein. The sample contains about 2,400 distinct CDR3 sequences, 80% to 90% of which appear only once. The sample taken for sequencing was sorted memory CD4+ effector T cells from a lymph node. Source of these receptors: a female donor with luminal breast cancer.

CDR3 in DNA: TGTGCCAGCAGTGTTGGACAAGCCTACAATGAGCAGTTCTTC. It yields the protein CASSVGQAYNEQFF. V usage is TRBV6-5 and J usage is TRBJ2-1, with D perhaps TRBD1 (5 bases). V lost 5 bases, J lost 2 bases, and 10 bases lay in between. The CDR3 length is 14 residues. The germline V gene encodes CDR1 MNHEY and CDR2 SVGAGI.

V gene TRBV19 combines with J gene TRBJ1-5, with D perhaps matching TRBD1 (5 bases). The CDR3 is 15 amino acids. Germline V lookup: CDR1 LNHDA, CDR2 SQIVND (reference sequence). The germline V and J ends were trimmed by 3 bases and 0 bases, with 9 bases remaining between them. CDR3 region: CASSIEGISNQPQHF. CDR3 coding DNA: TGTGCCAGTAGTATTGAGGGGATTAGCAATCAGCCCCAGCATTTT.

The J gene is TRBJ1-5, the V gene TRBV20-1; 8 nucleotides line up with TRBD1. V gave up 1 base and J gave up 0 bases; unmatched junction bases: 2. CDR3 length equals 15 residues. The germline V gene has CDR1 DFQATT and CDR2 SNEGSKA (reference sequence). As DNA, the CDR3 is TGCAGTGCTAGAGGGGGACAGGTTAGCAATCAGCCCCAGCATTTT. Translation: CSARGGQVSNQPQHF.

The gene calls are TRBV25-1 and TRBJ1-2, with a possible D match to TRBD1 (5 bases). This CDR3 spans 14 amino acids. V was shortened by 5 bases and J by 1 base, with 11 bases between the two germline ends. Per germline, CDR1 MGHDK and CDR2 SYGVNS. The DNA of the CDR3 is TGTGCCAGCAGTCTCCGGGGACTTAACTATGGCTACACCTTC. This sequence encodes CASSLRGLNYGYTF.

J is TRBJ2-2 and V is TRBV20-1; 10 positions agree with TRBD1. Germline-derived CDR1 and CDR2 are DFQATT and SNEGSKA (reference sequence). With 3 bases clipped from V and 3 bases from J, the junction kept 10 bases outside the gene matches. The CDR3 runs to 17 residues. The CDR3 DNA sequence: TGCAGTGCTAGGGGGGTCCCGGGACAGGGGTACACCGGGGAGCTGTTTTTT. Translation: CSARGVPGQGYTGELFF.

The V call is TRBV7-2, the J call TRBJ1-1, with D hard to call. The V gene lost 1 base and the J gene lost 1 base, with 10 bases spanning the gap. CDR1 is SGHTA, CDR2 FQGNSA, per germline. CDR3 size: 15 residues. The DNA of the CDR3 is TGTGCCAGCAGCTTAGTCCAGACCCCGAACACTGAAGCTTTCTTT. Encoded protein: CASSLVQTPNTEAFF.

The count of this clonotype is one. The chain combines TRBV28 with TRBJ1-5; a weak D match, TRBD1 (5 bases). Germline V lookup: CDR1 MDHEN, CDR2 SYDVKM. Trimming stripped 1 base from V and 8 bases from J, with 12 bases between. This CDR3 has 14 residues. CDR3 loop: CASSLSQGWEPQHF. The CDR3 DNA follows: TGTGCCAGCAGTTTATCCCAGGGTTGGGAGCCCCAGCATTTT.

This chain uses TRBV5-1 with TRBJ2-7; the D is unclear. V dropped 0 bases and J dropped 6 bases, with 13 bases sitting between them. This CDR3 comprises 14 residues. Germline loops: CDR1 SGHRS, CDR2 YFSETQ. CDR3 region: CASSLGHGTGEQYF. The CDR3 bases are TGCGCCAGCAGCTTGGGGCACGGAACGGGCGAGCAGTACTTC.

The CDR3 sequence is CASSIDRRRDQPQHF. As DNA, the CDR3 is TGTGCCAGTAGTATAGACCGGCGGAGGGATCAGCCCCAGCATTTT. The chain has TRBV19 and TRBJ1-5; D not certain. CDR1 and CDR2 from the germline V gene are LNHDA and SQIVND (reference sequence). The CDR3 totals 15 residues. Trimming cost V 0 bases and J 5 bases, with 11 bases left between them.

V gene TRBV20-1 combines with J gene TRBJ1-1; the D gene is possibly TRBD1 (5 bases). Looked up from germline, CDR1 is DFQATT and CDR2 is SNEGSKA (reference sequence). V lost 2 bases and J 0 bases, leaving 13 bases between the germline ends. The CDR3 runs to 15 residues. Written as DNA, the CDR3 is TGCAGTGCTAGATCTGGGGCGGTCATGAACACTGAAGCTTTCTTT. This translates into CSARSGAVMNTEAFF.

The DNA for the CDR3 is TGTGCCAGCAGTCAGGGTTCCGGGGAGCTGTTTTTT. Protein sequence: CASSQGSGELFF. V usage is TRBV12-3 or TRBV12-4 and J usage is TRBJ2-2; TRBD1 might be the D (5 bases). This CDR3 has 12 amino acids. V was clipped by 5 bases and J by 6 bases, with 7 bases between them.

The chain employs TRBV7-9 and TRBJ1-1; unclear D gene. Trimming left V 8 bases short and J 1 base short, with 11 bases between. Germline values: CDR1 SEHNR, CDR2 FQNEAQ (reference sequence). The CDR3 length is 13 residues. For the CDR3, the DNA is TGTGCCAGCGGCTCGGGCGGGAACACTGAAGCTTTCTTT. Protein product: CASGSGGNTEAFF.

The chain is built from TRBV9 and TRBJ2-7, with D hard to call. Per germline, CDR1 SGDLS and CDR2 YYNGEE. The CDR3 runs to 15 residues. The germline V and J ends were trimmed by 0 bases and 0 bases, with 10 bases remaining between them. The CDR3 bases are TGTGCCAGCAGCGTAGATTTGGGGAACTCCTACGAGCAGTACTTC. Amino acids: CASSVDLGNSYEQYF.

This chain uses TRBV11-2 with TRBJ2-2; D is possibly TRBD1 or TRBD2 (6 bases each). In germline, CDR1 is SGHAT, CDR2 FQNNGV. The V and J ends lost 2 bases and 2 bases respectively, with 9 bases between them. The CDR3 is made up of 15 amino acids. As DNA, the CDR3 is TGTGCCAGCAGCTTAAGGGGGGCAAACACCGGGGAGCTGTTTTTT. Translation: CASSLRGANTGELFF.

The J gene is TRBJ1-6, the V gene TRBV27; D remains ambiguous. CDR1 is MNHEY and CDR2 is SMNVEV in the germline V gene (reference sequence). The CDR3 totals 15 residues. Between the trimmed V and J ends, which lost 2 bases and 5 bases, there was a span of 10 bases. The DNA of the CDR3 is TGTGCCAGCAGTTTACAGGCCGGGAATAATTCACCCCTCCACTTT. Amino acid sequence: CASSLQAGNNSPLHF.

V is TRBV11-2 and J is TRBJ2-1, with TRBD2 identical over 9 bases. Losses at the gene ends were 5 bases for V and 4 bases for J; bases not matched to a gene: 6. The CDR3 is 15 amino acids. From germline, CDR1 is SGHAT and CDR2 FQNNGV. The CDR3 spells CASSPRAGGYNEQFF. DNA for the CDR3: TGTGCCAGCAGCCCACGAGCGGGGGGTTACAATGAGCAGTTCTTC.

This clonotype has more than one count but fewer than ten. The chain links TRBV7-9 to TRBJ2-5, with 8 bases matching TRBD2. The CDR3 contains 14 residues. CDR1 is SEHNR, CDR2 FQNEAQ, per germline (reference sequence). Trimming cost V 5 bases and J 1 base; bases outside gene matches: 3. CDR3 nucleotide sequence: TGTGCCAGCAGCCTGGGGACTAGCCAAGAGACCCAGTACTTC. It yields the protein CASSLGTSQETQYF.

The chain uses TRBV11-2 and TRBJ2-2, with a tentative D call TRBD2 (6 bases). CDR3 length: 17 residues. Looked up from germline, CDR1 is SGHAT and CDR2 is FQNNGV. Trimming removed 1 base at V and 1 base at J, with 13 bases between. The CDR3 sequence: CASSLVGGRMNTGELFF. Here the CDR3 DNA reads TGTGCCAGCAGCTTAGTGGGGGGACGGATGAACACCGGGGAGCTGTTTTTT.

CDR3 in DNA: TGTGCCAGTACCCTTAAAGGCACAGGTAACTATGGCTACACCTTC. It specifies CASTLKGTGNYGYTF. V usage is TRBV19 and J usage is TRBJ1-2, with TRBD1 as a possible D gene (5 bases). The germline V gene encodes CDR1 LNHDA and CDR2 SQIVND (reference sequence). This CDR3 region has 15 residues. The V end lost 7 bases, the J end lost 1 base, and 16 bases lay between the germline ends.

V gene TRBV5-6 combines with J gene TRBJ1-1, with a weak D call TRBD1 (5 bases). The V end was cut by 2 bases, the J end by 10 bases, with 9 bases between. The CDR3 runs to 11 residues. Per germline, CDR1 SGHDT and CDR2 YYEEEE. The CDR3 DNA reads TGTGCCAGCAGCTTTGAGGGACCAGCTTTCTTT. Protein: CASSFEGPAFF. The whole variable domain, filled in from reference TRBV5-6 and TRBJ1-1, reads DAGVTQSPTHLIKTRGQQVTLRCSPKSGHDTVSWYQQALGQGPQFIFQYYEEEERQRGNFPDRFSGHQFPNYSSELNVNALLLGDSALYLCASSFEGPAFFGQGTRLTVV.

Turning to this clonotype: The junction and the germline gene differ at one end; a read error may be behind it. The rearrangement joins TRBV20-1 to TRBJ2-3, with D possibly being TRBD1 or TRBD2 (7 bases each). Germline-derived CDR1 and CDR2 are DFQATT and SNEGSKA (reference sequence). The CDR3 covers 15 residues. CDR3 region: CSASPPGGGTDTQYF. The DNA of the CDR3 is TGCAGTGCTAGCCCCCCAGGGGGGGGCACAGATACACAGTATTTT.

This chain connects TRBV5-4 to TRBJ1-1, with 11 nucleotides matching TRBD1. J was trimmed by 2 bases and V by 1 base; bases with no gene match: 10. The germline gives CDR1 SGHNT, CDR2 YYREEE (reference sequence). This CDR3 spans 18 amino acids. CDR3 amino acids: CASSLWAGQGVVNTEAFF. DNA of the CDR3: TGTGCCAGCAGCTTGTGGGCGGGACAGGGGGTTGTTAACACTGAAGCTTTCTTT.

The chain uses TRBV20-1 and TRBJ2-5; 10 bases map to TRBD2. J lost 6 bases, V lost 1 base, and 8 bases had no gene match. CDR3 length: 15 amino acids. The germline CDR1 and CDR2 sequences are DFQATT and SNEGSKA (reference sequence). The CDR3 spells CSARVGSGGSQTQYF. The CDR3 DNA follows: TGCAGTGCTAGAGTCGGTAGCGGGGGGTCGCAGACCCAGTACTTC.

This sequence joins TRBV3-1 and TRBJ1-4; D uncertain. Trimming pared 1 base from V and 5 bases from J, leaving 8 bases between. Per germline, CDR1 LGHDT and CDR2 YNNKEL (reference sequence). The CDR3 spans 14 residues. CDR3 loop: CASSQVGGNEKLFF. The CDR3 DNA sequence: TGTGCCAGCAGCCAAGTGGGCGGAAATGAAAAACTGTTTTTT.

This clonotype appeared once. The chain uses TRBV7-6 and TRBJ2-1, with 7 bases that match TRBD1. V lost 8 bases and J lost 4; bases outside the gene matches: 11. The germline gives CDR1 SGHVS, CDR2 FNYEAQ. The CDR3 has 15 amino acids. CDR3 nucleotides: TGTGCCAGCGGACGCCCGGGACAGATATACAATGAGCAGTTCTTC. Amino acids: CASGRPGQIYNEQFF.

The V and J genes are TRBV6-1 and TRBJ1-1, with D maybe TRBD1 (6 bases). Germline loops: CDR1 MNHNS, CDR2 SASEGT. The V and J ends lost 4 bases and 8 bases respectively, with 14 bases between them. The length of the CDR3 is 13 residues. In DNA form, the CDR3 reads TGTGCCAGCAGTGTAACTCTACAGGGCGAAGCTTTCTTT. It is translated as CASSVTLQGEAFF.

This chain connects TRBV7-3 to TRBJ2-4; possibly TRBD2 for D (6 bases). This CDR3 has 17 residues. Germline CDR1 and CDR2: SGHTA and FQGTGA. V was shortened by 5 bases and J by 4 bases, with 21 bases between the two germline ends. The CDR3 DNA reads as TGTGCCAGCAGCCCCGCCGTCGGGCAGGGAGGTAAAAACATTCAGTACTTC. This codes for CASSPAVGQGGKNIQYF.

For the CDR3, the DNA is TGTGCCAGCAGCGTCTCGGTTACCGACGAGCAGTACTTC. Residues: CASSVSVTDEQYF. The V and J genes are TRBV9 and TRBJ2-7; D is unclear. This CDR3 region has 13 residues. CDR1 is SGDLS, CDR2 YYNGEE, per germline. V was shortened by 2 bases and J by 5 bases, with 11 bases between the two germline ends.